This T cell receptor (beta chain) came from a study of shared clonotypes between healthy human individuals. As for the study in general: Per donor, CD8 memory used one plate, CD8 naive used two, CD4 memory used three and CD4 naive used three.

The genomic DNA of each subset was split evenly across several immunoSEQ plates. Original analysis: ImmunoSEQ supplied junction-only sequences lacking quality scores, so filtering was different. Sequenced by immunoSEQ multiplex PCR; TCRdb stores in-frame clones only, minus some. For V, J and clone size, that table is used; D and trimming come from the DNA. The table records 1 million to 1.3 million clones, about 80% of them present only once. V lost 3 bases to trimming and J lost 4 bases, with 9 bases between them. The CDR3 sequence is 13 residues long. CDR1 and CDR2 from the germline V gene are MDHEN and SYDVKM.

The chain uses TRBV28 and TRBJ1-1, with D tentatively TRBD1 (5 bases). The TCR sequence derives from a man younger than 35 in good health. Some clones in this sample may be carry-over from other donors' samples. The sample was memory CD4+ T cells from PBMCs. As to subset: CD45RA-negative fraction. The CDR3, as DNA: TGTGCCAGCAGTTTCGGGGGAAGCACTGAAGCTTTCTTT. This gives the protein CASSFGGSTEAFF.